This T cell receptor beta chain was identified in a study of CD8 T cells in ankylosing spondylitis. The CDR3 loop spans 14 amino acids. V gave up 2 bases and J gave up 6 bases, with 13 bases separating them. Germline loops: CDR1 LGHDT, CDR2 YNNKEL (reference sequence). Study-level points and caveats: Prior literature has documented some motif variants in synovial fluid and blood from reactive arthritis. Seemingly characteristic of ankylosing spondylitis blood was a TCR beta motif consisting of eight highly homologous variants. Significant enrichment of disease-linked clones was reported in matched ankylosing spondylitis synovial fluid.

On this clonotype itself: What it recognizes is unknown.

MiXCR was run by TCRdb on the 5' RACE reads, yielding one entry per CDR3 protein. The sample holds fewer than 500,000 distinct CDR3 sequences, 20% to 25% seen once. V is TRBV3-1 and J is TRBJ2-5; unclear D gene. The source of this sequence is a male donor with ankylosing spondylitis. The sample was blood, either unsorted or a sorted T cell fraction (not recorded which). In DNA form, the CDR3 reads TGTGCCAGCAGCCAAAGCCTCCCGACACAGACCCAGTACTTC. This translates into CASSQSLPTQTQYF.